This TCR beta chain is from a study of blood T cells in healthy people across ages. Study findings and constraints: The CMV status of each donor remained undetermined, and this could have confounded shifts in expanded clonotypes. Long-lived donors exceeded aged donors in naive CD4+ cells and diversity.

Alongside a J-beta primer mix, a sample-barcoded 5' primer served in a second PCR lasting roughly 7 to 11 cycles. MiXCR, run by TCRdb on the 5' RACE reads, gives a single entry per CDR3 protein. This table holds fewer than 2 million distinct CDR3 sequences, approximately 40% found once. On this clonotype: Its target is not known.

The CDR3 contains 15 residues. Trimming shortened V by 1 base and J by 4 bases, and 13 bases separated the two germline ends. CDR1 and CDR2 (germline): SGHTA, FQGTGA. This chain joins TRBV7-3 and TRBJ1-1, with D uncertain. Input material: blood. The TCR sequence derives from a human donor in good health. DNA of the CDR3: TGTGCCAGCAGCTTAAGTGGGGTTCCCGGCACTGAAGCTTTCTTT. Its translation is CASSLSGVPGTEAFF.